This T cell receptor (beta chain) was retrieved from a study of T cells in Graves' hyperthyroidism and ophthalmopathy. Across the whole study: Blood was drawn when the patient was first diagnosed and still untreated. Study-wide results and limits: Clonotypes that were expanded in thyroid above 0.001 mostly appeared in blood too.

TCR beta CDR3 regions were amplified from RNA transcripts. A first-round RT-PCR of the TCR CDR3 used the HTBI primer set. TCRdb reprocessed the multiplex PCR reads with MiXCR, giving one entry per CDR3 protein. Of 450,000 to 650,000 distinct CDR3 sequences in the sample, approximately 17% were seen once. This clonotype has more than one count but fewer than ten. Its cognate antigen is unknown. Clinical Activity Scores of at least 3, NOSPECS grades of at least 4 and durations under 3 months characterized ophthalmopathy patients. Germline V lookup: CDR1 LGHDT, CDR2 YNNKEL (reference sequence). The trim removed 1 base at V and 2 bases at J, leaving 16 bases unmatched. This CDR3 contains 20 residues.

This sequence originates from a woman between 18 and 30 years old with Graves' ophthalmopathy. The rearrangement links TRBV3-1 to TRBJ2-7, with TRBD2 matching over 11 bases. Sequenced sample: blood. The CDR3 is CASSQGLVGLGTSGTYEQYF. CDR3 coding DNA: TGTGCCAGCAGCCAAGGTCTGGTGGGCCTTGGGACTAGCGGAACCTACGAGCAGTACTTC.